This T cell receptor (beta chain) is from a study of cytomegalovirus exposure and HLA in healthy donors. Study-wide results and limits: A later analysis revealed that TCR association rates differed between HLA loci, peaking at DRB1 and bottoming out at HLA-C. TCR beta V- and J-gene trimming, according to a later analysis, was linked to a missense DCLRE1C variant.

13 Jbeta primers and 60 Vbeta primers were used for the PCR. How the authors handled the data: An analysis that came later counted some 80 million unique TCR beta chains, approximately 10 million shared. Some clones are missing from TCRdb's copy, which holds only in-frame ones; the method was immunoSEQ multiplex PCR. That table supplies the V and J calls and clone size; D and trimming were determined from the DNA. The profile shows about 170,000 clones, roughly 80% of them singletons. Points on this clone: Its antigen is unknown.

This CDR3 region has 15 residues. Germline V gene lookup returns CDR1 SGHDT and CDR2 YYEEEE. The V end lost 6 bases, the J end lost 0 bases, and 15 bases lay between the germline ends. The chain links TRBV5-6 to TRBJ1-2; possible D gene TRBD1, 5 bases. The sequenced sample consisted of PBMCs. The receptor was isolated from a male donor in good health and CMV-seronegative. CDR3 sequence (DNA): TGTGCCAGCAAGGAAAGGGTAGGGGCTAACTATGGCTACACCTTC. Encoded protein: CASKERVGANYGYTF.